These 14 T cell receptor beta chains share one sample of origin, sequenced in a study of T cell clones after liver transplantation. The repertoire was sequenced with immunoSEQ multiplex PCR; TCRdb's copy has only in-frame clones and lacks some. The table includes tens of thousands of clones, about 92% detected once. The sample here was CD4+ T cells from blood, taken about 25 months after liver transplant. The source of these receptors is a human patient who received a liver transplant. Some T cells could come from the graft donor.

The chain recombines TRBV2 with TRBJ2-4; D unclear. This CDR3 region has 14 residues. Trimming pared 9 bases from V and 5 bases from J, leaving 17 bases between. Germline V gene lookup returns CDR1 SNHLY and CDR2 FYNNEI. CDR3 sequence (DNA): TGTGCCAGTCACCAGGTCTCACCGGAAAACATTCAGTACTTC. It yields the protein CASHQVSPENIQYF.

This chain links TRBV7-6 with TRBJ2-3, with 9 bases identical to TRBD1. The CDR3 length is 15 residues. The germline CDR1 and CDR2 sequences are SGHVS and FNYEAQ. The V and J ends lost 5 bases and 5 bases, in that order; junction bases with no gene match: 8. The CDR3 loop is CASSGYRGLGDTQYF. For the CDR3, the DNA is TGTGCCAGCAGCGGCTACAGGGGGCTAGGAGATACGCAGTATTTT.

Note on this clone: The sample has other DNA sequences that encode this CDR3 too. This sequence joins TRBV10-3 and TRBJ1-5; D is undetermined. The CDR3 has 12 residues. Germline V CDR1 and CDR2: ENHRY, SYGVKD. Trimming pared 2 bases from V and 9 bases from J, leaving 8 bases between. The CDR3 DNA follows: TGTGCCATCAGTGAGGCCAAAGGGCCCCAGCATTTT. This gives the protein CAISEAKGPQHF.

V is TRBV6-1 and J is TRBJ1-1; possible D gene TRBD1, 5 bases. The CDR3 has 15 residues. V gave up 2 bases and J gave up 6 bases, with 16 bases separating them. Germline CDR1 and CDR2: MNHNS and SASEGT. The CDR3 coding sequence is TGTGCCAGCAGTGAAATTGTAGGGATGGGACCTGAAGCTTTCTTT. Encoded protein: CASSEIVGMGPEAFF.

The chain has TRBV5-1 and TRBJ2-1, with 12 bases that match TRBD2. Germline assignment: CDR1 SGHRS and CDR2 YFSETQ. With V trimmed by 0 bases and J by 0 bases, 7 bases remained unmatched. The CDR3 runs to 19 residues. The CDR3 loop reads CASSLEGTSGLSSYNEQFF. DNA of the CDR3: TGCGCCAGCAGCTTGGAAGGGACTAGCGGGCTGAGCTCCTACAATGAGCAGTTCTTC.

The chain employs TRBV7-8 and TRBJ1-1; D is uncertain. CDR1 is SGHVS, CDR2 FQNEAQ, per germline. The CDR3 is 13 amino acids. V was shortened by 2 bases and J by 5 bases, with 9 bases between the two germline ends. CDR3 loop: CASSLSKETEAFF. The CDR3 region has the DNA TGTGCCAGCAGCTTATCCAAGGAAACTGAAGCTTTCTTT.

The J gene is TRBJ2-3, the V gene TRBV7-9; a possible D gene is TRBD1 (6 bases). The V and J ends lost 7 bases and 8 bases respectively, with 19 bases between them. The CDR3 consists of 14 residues. Germline CDR1 SEHNR, CDR2 FQNEAQ (reference sequence). The CDR3 region has the DNA TGTGCCAGCACCCGAGGGCCGGACAGCCCTACGCAGTATTTT. This encodes CASTRGPDSPTQYF.

This chain uses TRBV2 with TRBJ1-2; TRBD1 agrees at 7 bases. This CDR3 is built from 13 residues. From germline, CDR1 is SNHLY and CDR2 FYNNEI. Germline trimming cut 2 bases from V and 6 bases from J; bases unmatched to any gene: 3. The CDR3 reads CASSEQGDNGYTF. The DNA for the CDR3 is TGTGCCAGCAGTGAACAGGGGGATAATGGCTACACCTTC.

This rearrangement joins TRBV11-3 to TRBJ2-7; 8 nucleotides agree with TRBD2. CDR1 SGHNT and CDR2 YENEEA come from the germline V gene. There are 16 residues in the CDR3. V trimming: 1 base; J trimming: 2 bases; junction bases outside the gene matches: 7. CDR3 coding DNA: TGTGCCAGCAGCTTAGGAGGGCTAGCGGGTACCTACGAGCAGTACTTC. Protein sequence: CASSLGGLAGTYEQYF.

V is TRBV6-1 and J is TRBJ1-5; D is possibly TRBD1 (6 bases). The CDR3 extends over 14 amino acids. Trimming stripped 6 bases from V and 0 bases from J, with 9 bases between. The germline CDR1 and CDR2 sequences are MNHNS and SASEGT. This CDR3 is CASRGQNSNQPQHF. CDR3 nucleotide sequence: TGTGCCAGCAGGGGACAAAATAGCAATCAGCCCCAGCATTTT.

This rearrangement joins TRBV5-4 to TRBJ2-7; a possible D gene is TRBD1 (6 bases). In germline, CDR1 is SGHNT, CDR2 YYREEE (reference sequence). The V gene lost 4 bases and the J gene lost 2 bases, with 10 bases spanning the gap. This CDR3 contains 13 residues. The DNA of the CDR3 is TGTGCCAGCAGCCCTGGGGACACCTACGAGCAGTACTTC. This translates into CASSPGDTYEQYF.

This chain uses TRBV28 with TRBJ2-5; D may be TRBD2 (6 bases). Germline values: CDR1 MDHEN, CDR2 SYDVKM. The length of the CDR3 is 14 residues. V was pared by 7 bases and J by 2 bases, with 14 bases between. The chain's CDR3 is CASTQTLAQETQYF. In DNA form, the CDR3 reads TGTGCCAGCACACAGACGCTAGCGCAAGAGACCCAGTACTTC.

This clone was detected only a few times. The chain joins TRBV18 to TRBJ1-1; a weak D match, TRBD1 (6 bases). This CDR3 has 16 residues. V was clipped by 1 base and J by 1 base, with 13 bases between them. Germline lookup yields CDR1 KGHSH and CDR2 LQKENI. The chain's CDR3 is CASSPLPTGKNTEAFF. The CDR3 DNA reads as TGTGCCAGCTCACCACTTCCGACAGGCAAGAACACTGAAGCTTTCTTT. The complete variable domain, with remaining parts taken from reference TRBV18 and TRBJ1-1, reads NAGVMQNPRHLVRRRGQEARLRCSPMKGHSHVYWYRQLPEEGLKFMVYLQKENIIDESGMPKERFSAEFPKEGPSILRIQQVVRGDSAAYFCASSPLPTGKNTEAFFGQGTRLTVV.

This sequence joins TRBV10-3 and TRBJ1-1; 7 positions match TRBD1. The CDR3 is 14 amino acids. Looked up from germline, CDR1 is ENHRY and CDR2 is SYGVKD. Losses at the gene ends were 6 bases for V and 0 bases for J; bases not matched to a gene: 4. CDR3 residues: CAIRDRVVNTEAFF. In nucleotides, the CDR3 is TGTGCCATCAGAGACAGGGTGGTGAACACTGAAGCTTTCTTT.